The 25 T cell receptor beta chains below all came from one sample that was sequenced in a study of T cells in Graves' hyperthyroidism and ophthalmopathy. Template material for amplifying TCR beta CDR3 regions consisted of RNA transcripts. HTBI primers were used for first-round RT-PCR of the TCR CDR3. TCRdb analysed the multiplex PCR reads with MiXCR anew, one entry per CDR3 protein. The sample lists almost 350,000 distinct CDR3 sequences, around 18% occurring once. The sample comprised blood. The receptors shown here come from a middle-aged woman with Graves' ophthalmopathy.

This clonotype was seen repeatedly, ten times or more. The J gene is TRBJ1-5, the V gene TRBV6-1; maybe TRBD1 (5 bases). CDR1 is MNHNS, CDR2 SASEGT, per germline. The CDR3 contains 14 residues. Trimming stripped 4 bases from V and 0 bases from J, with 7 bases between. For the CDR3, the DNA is TGTGCCAGCAGTGGAGGGGTTAGCAATCAGCCCCAGCATTTT. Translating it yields CASSGGVSNQPQHF.

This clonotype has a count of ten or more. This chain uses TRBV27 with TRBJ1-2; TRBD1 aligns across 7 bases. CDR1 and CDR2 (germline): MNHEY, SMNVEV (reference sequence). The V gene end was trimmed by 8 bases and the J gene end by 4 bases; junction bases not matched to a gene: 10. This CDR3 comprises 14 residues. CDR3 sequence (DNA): TGTGCCAGCGGCCGGGACAGAGATTTCTATGGCTACACCTTC. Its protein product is CASGRDRDFYGYTF.

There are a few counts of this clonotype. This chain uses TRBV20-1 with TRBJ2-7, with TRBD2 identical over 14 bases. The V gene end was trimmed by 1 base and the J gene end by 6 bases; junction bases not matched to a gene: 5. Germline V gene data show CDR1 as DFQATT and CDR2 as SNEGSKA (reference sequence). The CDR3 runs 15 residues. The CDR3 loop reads CSARVGTSGRGEQYF. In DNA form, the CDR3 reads TGCAGTGCTAGAGTGGGGACTAGCGGGAGAGGCGAGCAGTACTTC.

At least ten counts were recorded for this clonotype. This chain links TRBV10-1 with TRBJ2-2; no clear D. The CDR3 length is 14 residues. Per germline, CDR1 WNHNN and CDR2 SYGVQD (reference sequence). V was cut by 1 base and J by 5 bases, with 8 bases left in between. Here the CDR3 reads CASSELSETGELFF. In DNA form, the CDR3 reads TGCGCCAGCAGTGAGTTGTCCGAGACCGGGGAGCTGTTTTTT.

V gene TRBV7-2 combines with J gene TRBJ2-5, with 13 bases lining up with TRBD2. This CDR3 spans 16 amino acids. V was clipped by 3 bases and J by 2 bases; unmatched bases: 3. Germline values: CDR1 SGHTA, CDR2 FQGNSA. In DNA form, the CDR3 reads TGTGCCAGCAGCTTCGGACTAGCGGGGGTACAAGAGACCCAGTACTTC. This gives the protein CASSFGLAGVQETQYF.

Here the CDR3 reads CASSGRLGYGYTF. The CDR3 DNA reads TGTGCCAGCAGTGGGAGGTTAGGGTATGGCTACACCTTC. J is TRBJ1-2 and V is TRBV2, with D hard to call. Per germline, CDR1 SNHLY and CDR2 FYNNEI. The V end lost 4 bases, the J end lost 5 bases, and 11 bases lay between the germline ends. CDR3 length: 13 residues.

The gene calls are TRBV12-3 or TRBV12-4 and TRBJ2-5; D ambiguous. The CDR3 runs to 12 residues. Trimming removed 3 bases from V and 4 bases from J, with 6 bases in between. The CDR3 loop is CASSFMGETQYF. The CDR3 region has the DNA TGTGCCAGCAGTTTCATGGGAGAGACCCAGTACTTC.

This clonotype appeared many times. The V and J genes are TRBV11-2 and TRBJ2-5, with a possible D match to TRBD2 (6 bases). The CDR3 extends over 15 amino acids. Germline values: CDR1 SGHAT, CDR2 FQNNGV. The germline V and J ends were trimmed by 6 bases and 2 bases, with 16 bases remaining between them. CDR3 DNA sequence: TGTGCCAGCAGAATGGGAGGCGGCGAGCAAGAGACCCAGTACTTC. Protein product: CASRMGGGEQETQYF. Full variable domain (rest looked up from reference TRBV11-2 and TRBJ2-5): EAGVAQSPRYKIIEKRQSVAFWCNPISGHATLYWYQQILGQGPKLLIQFQNNGVVDDSQLPKDRFSAERLKGVDSTLKIQPAKLEDSAVYLCASRMGGGEQETQYFGPGTRLLVL.

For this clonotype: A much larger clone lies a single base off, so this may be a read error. The CDR3 nucleotides are TGTACCAGCAGCTTAGATGGGCGGGAGTCGGGCTACGAGCAGTACTTC. As protein: CTSSLDGRESGYEQYF. The gene calls are TRBV11-2 and TRBJ2-7; 7 bases align to TRBD2. This CDR3 region has 16 residues. Germline-derived CDR1 and CDR2 are SGHAT and FQNNGV. Looking up the rest from reference TRBV11-2 and TRBJ2-7 gives the full variable domain: EAGVAQSPRYKIIEKRQSVAFWCNPISGHATLYWYQQILGQGPKLLIQFQNNGVVDDSQLPKDRFSAERLKGVDSTLKIQPAKLEDSAVYLCTSSLDGRESGYEQYFGPGTRLTVT.

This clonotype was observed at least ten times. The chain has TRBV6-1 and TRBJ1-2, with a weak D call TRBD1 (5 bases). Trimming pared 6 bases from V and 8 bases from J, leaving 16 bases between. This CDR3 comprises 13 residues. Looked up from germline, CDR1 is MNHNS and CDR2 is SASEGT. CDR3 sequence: CASSRDRRFGYTF. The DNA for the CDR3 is TGTGCCAGCAGCCGAGACAGACGCTTCGGCTACACCTTC.

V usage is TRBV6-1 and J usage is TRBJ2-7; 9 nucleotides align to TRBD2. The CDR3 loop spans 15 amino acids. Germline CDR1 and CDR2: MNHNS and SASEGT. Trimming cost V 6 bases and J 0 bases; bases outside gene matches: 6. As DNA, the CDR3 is TGTGCCAGCAGGGGAGCGGGAGGACTCTCCTACGAGCAGTACTTC. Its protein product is CASRGAGGLSYEQYF.

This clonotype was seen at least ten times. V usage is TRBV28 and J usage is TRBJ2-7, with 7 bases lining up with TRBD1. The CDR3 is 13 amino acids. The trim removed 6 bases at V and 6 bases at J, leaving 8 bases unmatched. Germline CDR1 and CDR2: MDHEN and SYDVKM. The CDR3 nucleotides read TGTGCCAGCAGGTCGACAGGGCCTGGCGAGCAGTACTTC. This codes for CASRSTGPGEQYF. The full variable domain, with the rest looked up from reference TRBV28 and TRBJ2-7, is DVKVTQSSRYLVKRTGEKVFLECVQDMDHENMFWYRQDPGLGLRLIYFSYDVKMKEKGDIPEGYSVSREKKERFSLILESASTNQTSMYLCASRSTGPGEQYFGPGTRLTVT.

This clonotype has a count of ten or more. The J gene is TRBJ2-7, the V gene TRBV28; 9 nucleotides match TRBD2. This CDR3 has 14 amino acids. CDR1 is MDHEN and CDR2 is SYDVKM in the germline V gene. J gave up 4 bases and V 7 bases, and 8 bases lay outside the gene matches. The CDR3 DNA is TGTGCCAGCACCCTTAGCGGGAGATCGTACGAGCAGTACTTC. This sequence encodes CASTLSGRSYEQYF. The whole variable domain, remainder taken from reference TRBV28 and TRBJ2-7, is DVKVTQSSRYLVKRTGEKVFLECVQDMDHENMFWYRQDPGLGLRLIYFSYDVKMKEKGDIPEGYSVSREKKERFSLILESASTNQTSMYLCASTLSGRSYEQYFGPGTRLTVT.

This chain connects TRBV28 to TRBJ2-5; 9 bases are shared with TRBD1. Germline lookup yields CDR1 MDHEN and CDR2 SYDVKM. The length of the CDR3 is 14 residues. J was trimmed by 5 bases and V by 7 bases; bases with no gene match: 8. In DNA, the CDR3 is TGTGCCAGCATCCGGACAGGGGTCGGTGAGACCCAGTACTTC. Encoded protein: CASIRTGVGETQYF. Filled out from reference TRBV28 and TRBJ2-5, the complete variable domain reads DVKVTQSSRYLVKRTGEKVFLECVQDMDHENMFWYRQDPGLGLRLIYFSYDVKMKEKGDIPEGYSVSREKKERFSLILESASTNQTSMYLCASIRTGVGETQYFGPGTRLLVL.

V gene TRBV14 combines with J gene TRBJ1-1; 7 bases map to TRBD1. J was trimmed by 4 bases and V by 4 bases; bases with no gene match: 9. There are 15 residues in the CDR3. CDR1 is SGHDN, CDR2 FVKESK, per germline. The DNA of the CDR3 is TGTGCCAGCAGCCTTAGCGCAGGGGGGACCACTGAAGCTTTCTTT. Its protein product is CASSLSAGGTTEAFF.

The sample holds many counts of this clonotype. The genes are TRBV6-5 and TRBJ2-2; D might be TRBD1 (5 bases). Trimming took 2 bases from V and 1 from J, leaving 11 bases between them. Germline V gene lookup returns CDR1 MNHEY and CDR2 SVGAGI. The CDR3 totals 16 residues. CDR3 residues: CASSYIGALNTGELFF. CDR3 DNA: TGTGCCAGCAGTTACATAGGGGCCCTGAACACCGGGGAGCTGTTTTTT.

The CDR3 loop reads CASSYIGVNTEAFF. In DNA, the CDR3 is TGTGCCAGCAGTTACATCGGGGTGAACACTGAAGCTTTCTTT. The chain uses TRBV6-2 or TRBV6-3 and TRBJ1-1; D uncertain. CDR3 length: 14 residues. Germline V gene data show CDR1 as MNHEY and CDR2 as SVGEGT. Trimming stripped 2 bases from V and 0 bases from J, with 7 bases between.

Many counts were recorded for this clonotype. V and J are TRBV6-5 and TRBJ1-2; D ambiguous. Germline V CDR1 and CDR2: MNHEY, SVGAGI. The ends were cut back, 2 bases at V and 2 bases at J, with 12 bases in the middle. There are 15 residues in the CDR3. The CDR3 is CASSYTKAANYGYTF. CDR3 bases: TGTGCCAGCAGTTACACTAAAGCTGCCAACTATGGCTACACCTTC.

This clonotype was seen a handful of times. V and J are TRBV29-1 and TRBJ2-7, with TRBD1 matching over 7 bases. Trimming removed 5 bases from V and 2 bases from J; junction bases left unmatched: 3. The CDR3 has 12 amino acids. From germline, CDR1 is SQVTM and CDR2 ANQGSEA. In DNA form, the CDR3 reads TGCAGCGTTCGGGACAGAACCTACGAGCAGTACTTC. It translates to CSVRDRTYEQYF.

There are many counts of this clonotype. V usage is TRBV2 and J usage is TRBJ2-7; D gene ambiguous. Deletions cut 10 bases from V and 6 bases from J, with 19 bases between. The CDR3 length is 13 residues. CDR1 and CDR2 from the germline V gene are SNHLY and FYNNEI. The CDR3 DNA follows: TGTGCCAATACGCGCCTCGACTGGGGCGAGCAGTACTTC. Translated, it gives CANTRLDWGEQYF.

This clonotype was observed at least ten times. As DNA, the CDR3 is TGTGCCAGCAGTTACGGGACTTTACAAGAGACCCAGTACTTC. Translating it yields CASSYGTLQETQYF. This chain links TRBV6-5 with TRBJ2-5, with D tentatively TRBD2 (6 bases). Germline V gene lookup returns CDR1 MNHEY and CDR2 SVGAGI. V gave up 2 bases and J gave up 2 bases, with 9 bases separating them. This CDR3 is 14 amino acids long.

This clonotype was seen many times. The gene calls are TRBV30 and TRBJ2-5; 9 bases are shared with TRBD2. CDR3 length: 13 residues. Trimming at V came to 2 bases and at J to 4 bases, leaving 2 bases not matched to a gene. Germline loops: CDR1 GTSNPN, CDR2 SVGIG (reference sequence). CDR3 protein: CAWSLAGSETQYF. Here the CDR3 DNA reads TGTGCCTGGAGTCTAGCGGGATCAGAGACCCAGTACTTC.

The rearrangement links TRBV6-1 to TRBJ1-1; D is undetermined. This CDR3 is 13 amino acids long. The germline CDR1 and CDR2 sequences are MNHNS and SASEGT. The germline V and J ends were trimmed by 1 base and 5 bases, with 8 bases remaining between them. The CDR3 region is CASSEGGFTEAFF. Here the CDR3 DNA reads TGTGCCAGCAGTGAAGGCGGATTTACTGAAGCTTTCTTT.

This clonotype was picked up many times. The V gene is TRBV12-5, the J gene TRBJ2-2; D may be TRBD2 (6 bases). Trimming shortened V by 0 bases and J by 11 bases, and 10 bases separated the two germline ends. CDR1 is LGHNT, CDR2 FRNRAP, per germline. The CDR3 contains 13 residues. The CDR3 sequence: CASGLVLGGELFF. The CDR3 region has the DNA TGTGCTAGTGGTTTGGTCCTCGGGGGTGAGCTGTTTTTT.

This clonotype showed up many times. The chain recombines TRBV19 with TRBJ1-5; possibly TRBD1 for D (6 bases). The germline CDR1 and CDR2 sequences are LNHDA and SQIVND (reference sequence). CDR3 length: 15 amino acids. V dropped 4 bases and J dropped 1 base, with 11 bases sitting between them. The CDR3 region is CASSTTGPSNQPQHF. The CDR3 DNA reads TGTGCCAGTAGTACGACAGGACCGAGCAATCAGCCCCAGCATTTT. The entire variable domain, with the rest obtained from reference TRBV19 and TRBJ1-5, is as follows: DGGITQSPKYLFRKEGQNVTLSCEQNLNHDAMYWYRQDPGQGLRLIYYSQIVNDFQKGDIAEGYSVSREKKESFPLTVTSAQKNPTAFYLCASSTTGPSNQPQHFGDGTRLSIL.